The rows below give T cell receptor beta chains drawn from one sample of a study of blood T cell repertoires in COVID-19. Sequencing used immunoSEQ multiplex PCR; TCRdb keeps in-frame clones, though not all of them. The table shows about 140,000 clones, with more than 75% occurring only once. The source material was peripheral blood. These receptors were collected from a man at least 80 years old with acute or convalescent COVID-19. Both conserved end residues are part of each CDR3. Fields, in order: V gene, clone size, D gene, J gene, CDR3 DNA, CDR3 protein. D genes are given only for firm matches. For some rows the clone size is stated as once, few or many, or as a class when expanded; others skip it.

V: TRBV7-2; size: -; D: -; J: TRBJ1-6; DNA: TGTGCCAGCAGCTTAGTAGGGACATGGGGCAATTCACCCCTCCACTTT; CDR3: CASSLVGTWGNSPLHF
V: TRBV7-2; size: few; D: TRBD1; J: TRBJ1-1; DNA: TGTGCCAGCAGCATAGACAGGGGGTACACTGAAGCTTTCTTT; CDR3: CASSIDRGYTEAFF
V: TRBV7-9; size: -; D: TRBD1; J: TRBJ1-2; DNA: TGTGCCAGCAGCTTAGAAGGGACAGGGGGTAAGGACTATGGCTACACCTTC; CDR3: CASSLEGTGGKDYGYTF
V: TRBV12-3/TRBV12-4; size: -; D: -; J: TRBJ2-3; DNA: TGTGCCAGCAGTTTAGGGGAGACAGATACGCAGTATTTT; CDR3: CASSLGETDTQYF
V: TRBV11-2; size: -; D: -; J: TRBJ2-7; DNA: TGTGCCAGCAGCTTAGATCTTCTGGCCAACTCCTACGAGCAGTACTTC; CDR3: CASSLDLLANSYEQYF
V: TRBV9; size: -; D: -; J: TRBJ2-7; DNA: TGTGCCAGCAGCGTAGCTCCGGCGGTAAGCTACGAGCAGTACTTC; CDR3: CASSVAPAVSYEQYF
V: TRBV4-2; size: -; D: TRBD1; J: TRBJ1-6; DNA: TGTGCCAGCAGCCAAGATCATGTAGGGGGCAAATCCTCCTATAATTCACCCCTCCACTTT; CDR3: CASSQDHVGGKSSYNSPLHF
V: TRBV11-3; size: -; D: -; J: TRBJ2-3; DNA: TGTGCCAGCAGCTTAGGACGAGGGAGAGGTACGCAGTATTTT; CDR3: CASSLGRGRGTQYF
V: TRBV7-2; size: -; D: -; J: TRBJ2-2; DNA: TGTGCCAGCAGCTCAGGCGGGTCCGGGGAGCTGTTTTTT; CDR3: CASSSGGSGELFF
V: TRBV10-3; size: -; D: -; J: TRBJ2-5; DNA: TGTGCCATCAGTGTGGGAGGAGGAGCCCAAGAGACCCAGTACTTC; CDR3: CAISVGGGAQETQYF
V: TRBV28; size: -; D: -; J: TRBJ2-6; DNA: TGTGCCAGCAGTCCCTCCCGGAATCGGCCAGGGGTAGGCCCTGGGGCCAACGTCCTGACTTTC; CDR3: CASSPSRNRPGVGPGANVLTF
V: TRBV5-1; size: -; D: -; J: TRBJ1-1; DNA: TGCGCCAGCAGCCCCCGGGAAAGGGAGGCTGAAGCTTTCTTT; CDR3: CASSPREREAEAFF
V: TRBV11-2; size: -; D: -; J: TRBJ1-2; DNA: TGTGCCAGCAGCTTGCAGGGATATGGCTACACCTTC; CDR3: CASSLQGYGYTF
V: TRBV11-3; size: few; D: -; J: TRBJ2-1; DNA: TGTGCCAGCAGCCCCCGCGCCAGGGTCAATGAGCAGTTCTTC; CDR3: CASSPRARVNEQFF
V: TRBV28; size: once; D: TRBD1; J: TRBJ1-2; DNA: TGTGCCAGCAATCAACAGGGGGTTAACTATGGCTACACCTTC; CDR3: CASNQQGVNYGYTF
V: TRBV4-3; size: -; D: -; J: TRBJ2-2; DNA: TGCGCCAGCAGCCAAGATCTCAGGAACACCGGGGAGCTGTTTTTT; CDR3: CASSQDLRNTGELFF